The source of this TCR beta chain is a study of cytomegalovirus exposure and HLA in healthy donors. Study-wide findings and caveats: Investigators reported some 150 TCR beta chains as tied to cytomegalovirus. Previous analysis showed most TCR beta V segments were productive about 87% or about 30% of the time.

Regarding this clone: Its antigen remains unidentified. This is likely a read error, given that the CDR3 carries no conserved phenylalanine or tryptophan at its end.

Both 60 Vbeta primers and 13 Jbeta primers went into the PCR. Original processing methods: Later work found around 80 million unique TCR beta chains, with 9.5 million to 11 million shared. Data came from immunoSEQ multiplex PCR; TCRdb stores just in-frame clones and leaves some out. V and J calls and clone size are given by that table; D and trimming were obtained from the DNA. The table has roughly 200,000 clones, 70% to 80% seen once. Germline CDR1 MNHEY, CDR2 SMNVEV (reference sequence). The V end was cut by 6 bases, the J end by 1 base, with 12 bases between. The CDR3 covers 14 residues. The donors, nominally healthy at sampling, likely had unrecorded immune exposures.

This sequence originates from a woman in her fifties or sixties in good health and CMV-seropositive. Sequencing was performed on PBMCs. The J gene is TRBJ1-1, the V gene TRBV27; a weak D match, TRBD1 (6 bases). This CDR3 reads CASRTPGANTEAFV. DNA for the CDR3: TGTGCCAGCAGGACCCCAGGGGCGAACACTGAAGCTTTCGTT.